What follows are 16 T cell receptor beta chains derived from one specimen sequenced in a study of OX40 agonist ivuxolimab in advanced cancers. The method was immunoSEQ multiplex PCR; TCRdb's version includes in-frame clones alone and lacks a portion of them. The table includes just over 40,000 clones, around 88% detected once. The source was CD4+ or CD8+ T cells sorted from blood, collected in a trial of the OX40 agonist ivuxolimab. The receptors originated from an adult with an advanced solid tumor such as melanoma, head and neck, liver or kidney cancer.

To note about this clone: The sample contains more than one DNA sequence encoding this CDR3. The chain's CDR3 is CASGSVGLGQYF. CDR3 bases: TGTGCTAGTGGATCCGTTGGGCTTGGGCAGTACTTC. The chain joins TRBV12-5 to TRBJ2-7, with unresolved D. The CDR3 covers 12 residues. Germline V gene data show CDR1 as LGHNT and CDR2 as FRNRAP. Trimming pared 6 bases from V and 9 bases from J, leaving 15 bases between.

The chain carries TRBV27 and TRBJ2-1; 7 bases match TRBD1. V lost 10 bases to trimming and J lost 10 bases; unmatched junction nucleotides: 7. Per germline, CDR1 MNHEY and CDR2 SMNVEV (reference sequence). This CDR3 has 11 amino acids. Here the CDR3 reads CATRDRSEQFF. The CDR3 DNA reads TGTGCCACACGGGACAGAAGCGAGCAGTTCTTC.

The V call is TRBV4-1, the J call TRBJ2-3; TRBD2 might be the D (6 bases). Per germline, CDR1 MGHRA and CDR2 YSYEKL. V lost 5 bases to trimming and J lost 2 bases, with 11 bases between them. The CDR3 spans 14 residues. The CDR3 protein is CASSGGWATDTQYF. In DNA form, the CDR3 reads TGCGCCAGCAGCGGGGGGTGGGCCACAGATACGCAGTATTTT.

This clone was counted only a few times. The rearrangement joins TRBV13 to TRBJ1-2; 9 bases are shared with TRBD1. Trimming at V came to 5 bases and at J to 8 bases, leaving 6 bases not matched to a gene. Germline V gene sequence: CDR1 PRHDT, CDR2 FYEKMQ (reference sequence). CDR3 size: 13 residues. Here the CDR3 DNA reads TGTGCCAGCAGCGCCGGGACAGGGAAGGGCTACACCTTC. Residues: CASSAGTGKGYTF.

The CDR3 protein is CASSLNGPYEQYF. The CDR3 DNA reads as TGTGCCAGCAGTTTGAACGGACCCTACGAGCAGTACTTC. The chain employs TRBV28 and TRBJ2-7; D is undetermined. Trimming took off 3 bases at V and 2 bases at J, with 8 bases between the two ends. The CDR3 runs 13 residues. Germline CDR1 reads MDHEN; CDR2 reads SYDVKM.

The CDR3 spells CASSPDRGQKQPQHF. The CDR3 DNA follows: TGTGCCAGCAGCCCTGACAGGGGGCAGAAACAGCCCCAGCATTTT. V and J are TRBV12-1 and TRBJ1-5; the D call TRBD1 from the table was never checked on the DNA. TRBV12-1 is assigned pseudogene status. This CDR3 spans 15 amino acids.

The chain uses TRBV13 and TRBJ2-7, with TRBD2 matching over 7 bases. J gave up 2 bases and V 5 bases, and 12 bases lay outside the gene matches. This CDR3 is built from 16 residues. Germline V gene data show CDR1 as PRHDT and CDR2 as FYEKMQ (reference sequence). The CDR3 loop is CASSPEGREATYEQYF. CDR3 coding DNA: TGTGCCAGCAGCCCCGAGGGTCGGGAGGCTACCTACGAGCAGTACTTC.

The chain couples TRBV10-1 to TRBJ2-7; 13 nucleotides agree with TRBD2. CDR1 and CDR2 (germline): WNHNN, SYGVQD (reference sequence). CDR3 length: 15 amino acids. V dropped 4 bases and J dropped 2; count of bases not matched to a gene: 2. This chain's CDR3 is CASSGTSGSTYEQYF. CDR3 DNA sequence: TGCGCCAGCAGTGGGACTAGCGGGAGTACCTACGAGCAGTACTTC.

The chain recombines TRBV4-1 with TRBJ2-7; 7 nucleotides agree with TRBD2. The CDR3 covers 15 residues. Trimming removed 1 base from V and 3 bases from J; junction bases left unmatched: 6. Germline V gene data show CDR1 as MGHRA and CDR2 as YSYEKL. The CDR3 bases are TGCGCCAGCAGCCAAGCGTCTAGCGGTTACTACGAGCAGTACTTC. Residues: CASSQASSGYYEQYF.

CDR3 bases: TGTGCCAGCAGCAGGGGGACTAGCGGCTCCTACGAGCAGTACTTC. This codes for CASSRGTSGSYEQYF. The V call is TRBV5-6, the J call TRBJ2-7; 11 bases line up with TRBD2. The CDR3 consists of 15 residues. Germline lookup yields CDR1 SGHDT and CDR2 YYEEEE. V was clipped by 4 bases and J by 0 bases; unmatched bases: 3.

This sequence joins TRBV4-1 and TRBJ2-1, with TRBD2 matching 7 bases. The V gene's germline CDR1 is MGHRA and CDR2 YSYEKL. This CDR3 has 15 residues. The V and J ends lost 4 bases and 6 bases, in that order; junction bases with no gene match: 9. The CDR3 DNA is TGCGCCAGCAGCCTGATGGCGGGAGTTGGCAATGAGCAGTTCTTC. Its protein product is CASSLMAGVGNEQFF.

The CDR3 sequence: CASSQDRDGYNEQFF. CDR3 coding DNA: TGCGCCAGCAGCCAAGACAGGGACGGATACAATGAGCAGTTCTTC. The rearrangement joins TRBV4-1 to TRBJ2-1, with D perhaps being TRBD1 or TRBD2 (5 bases each). CDR1 is MGHRA and CDR2 is YSYEKL in the germline V gene. CDR3 length: 15 amino acids. V lost 0 bases and J 4 bases, leaving 10 bases between the germline ends.

This rearrangement joins TRBV18 to TRBJ2-2; a possible D gene is TRBD2 (6 bases). V lost 8 bases and J lost 1, with 11 bases in between. Germline loops: CDR1 KGHSH, CDR2 LQKENI. The CDR3 is made up of 14 amino acids. The CDR3 reads CASPRAGNTGELFF. CDR3 coding DNA: TGTGCCAGCCCACGAGCGGGGAACACCGGGGAGCTGTTTTTT.

The genes are TRBV7-6 and TRBJ2-1, with TRBD2 identical over 10 bases. The CDR3 extends over 17 amino acids. With V trimmed by 1 base and J by 7 bases, 10 bases remained unmatched. Germline V gives CDR1 SGHVS, CDR2 FNYEAQ. The CDR3 DNA reads as TGTGCCAGCAGCTTAGATTGGACTAGCGGAGATAGAAATGAGCAGTTCTTC. Amino acids: CASSLDWTSGDRNEQFF.

This rearrangement joins TRBV6-5 to TRBJ2-1; a weak D match, TRBD2 (6 bases). V dropped 8 bases and J dropped 6 bases, with 8 bases sitting between them. The CDR3 loop spans 11 amino acids. From germline, CDR1 is MNHEY and CDR2 SVGAGI. The CDR3 DNA sequence: TGTGCCAGCCTAGCGAGCAATGAGCAGTTCTTC. Its translation: CASLASNEQFF.

The chain recombines TRBV27 with TRBJ1-5, with D possibly being TRBD1 (5 bases). Germline CDR1 is MNHEY and CDR2 is SMNVEV (reference sequence). This CDR3 comprises 14 residues. V shed 2 bases and J shed 1 base, with 6 bases lying between them. For the CDR3, the DNA is TGTGCCAGCAGTTTACCAGGGAGCAATCAGCCCCAGCATTTT. It specifies CASSLPGSNQPQHF.